The clone carrying this TCR beta chain was picked up one time. Its cognate antigen is unknown. Recipients received nonmyeloablative bone marrow transplants from related graft donors, with transient mixed chimerism. The method was immunoSEQ multiplex PCR; TCRdb's version includes in-frame clones alone and lacks a portion of them. The repertoire includes about 100,000 clones, roughly 93% of them detected once, and about 1.5% sits in the top ten. This CDR3 region has 15 residues. The junction had 8 bases not matched to a gene; V was cut back by 4 bases and J by 6 bases. Looked up from germline, CDR1 is SGHNT and CDR2 is YYREEE (reference sequence). This entry belongs to a study of Tregs in tolerant kidney transplant recipients. General study findings and limits: Activated donor B cell expansion appeared to reveal the most relevant donor-specific TCRbeta repertoire. Biological reproducibility was not directly addressed in this study.

The receptor was derived from a human patient who received a combined kidney and bone marrow transplant. Some T cells may originate from the graft donor. Sequencing used CD4+ T cells from blood (PBMCs), obtained 12 months after the transplant. The chain uses TRBV5-4 and TRBJ1-4, with 8 bases fitting TRBD1. CDR3 sequence: CASSPTGGTYEKLFF. DNA of the CDR3: TGTGCCAGCAGCCCCACAGGGGGAACCTATGAAAAACTGTTTTTT. Together with reference TRBV5-4 and TRBJ1-4, the CDR3 gives the full variable domain: ETGVTQSPTHLIKTRGQQVTLRCSSQSGHNTVSWYQQALGQGPQFIFQYYREEENGRGNFPPRFSGLQFPNYSSELNVNALELDDSALYLCASSPTGGTYEKLFFGSGTQLSVL.